Listed here are 11 T cell receptor beta chains from one sample, sequenced in a study of T cell responses to AZD1222 COVID-19 vaccine. The method was immunoSEQ multiplex PCR; TCRdb's version includes in-frame clones alone and lacks a portion of them. The sample holds 130,000 or so clones, 80% to 90% seen once. This material consisted of peripheral blood, taken on day 0 of AZD1222 vaccination. These receptors all stem from an adult in good health.

The V gene is TRBV4-3, the J gene TRBJ1-1; D ambiguous. Trimming took 4 bases from V and 0 from J, leaving 12 bases between them. The CDR3 sequence is 15 residues long. The germline CDR1 and CDR2 sequences are LGHNA and YSLEER. CDR3 sequence (DNA): TGCGCCAGCAGCCGCATAGCCAGGATGAACACTGAAGCTTTCTTT. Residues: CASSRIARMNTEAFF.

The chain uses TRBV27 and TRBJ2-7; D not certain. V lost 3 bases and J 7 bases, leaving 19 bases between the germline ends. Germline V lookup: CDR1 MNHEY, CDR2 SMNVEV (reference sequence). The CDR3 loop spans 15 amino acids. This CDR3 reads CASSLTQLPRWEQYF. CDR3 DNA sequence: TGTGCCAGCAGTTTGACGCAACTCCCCCGCTGGGAGCAGTACTTC.

The chain uses TRBV27 and TRBJ2-1, with TRBD2 as a possible D gene (6 bases). Germline V gene data show CDR1 as MNHEY and CDR2 as SMNVEV (reference sequence). Trimming removed 3 bases from V and 5 bases from J, with 8 bases in between. This CDR3 is 13 amino acids long. DNA of the CDR3: TGTGCCAGCAGTTTCCAGCGGGACAATGAGCAGTTCTTC. Its translation is CASSFQRDNEQFF.

The chain combines TRBV6-1 with TRBJ1-5; D unresolved. The CDR3 contains 16 residues. CDR1 is MNHNS and CDR2 is SASEGT in the germline V gene. V gave up 1 base and J gave up 4 bases, with 14 bases separating them. CDR3 sequence reads: CASSEGIGPPNQPQHF. DNA for the CDR3: TGTGCCAGCAGTGAAGGAATTGGACCCCCGAATCAGCCCCAGCATTTT.

The V and J genes are TRBV11-2 and TRBJ1-6; 7 positions match TRBD1. This CDR3 region has 16 residues. Germline V gives CDR1 SGHAT, CDR2 FQNNGV. The junction had 9 bases not matched to a gene; V was cut back by 1 base and J by 9 bases. The CDR3 protein is CASSLVGRGFRSPLHF. For the CDR3, the DNA is TGTGCCAGCAGCTTAGTTGGCAGGGGGTTTCGTTCACCCCTCCACTTT.

J is TRBJ1-2 and V is TRBV5-1; possible D gene TRBD1, 6 bases. The length of the CDR3 is 13 residues. The V gene lost 0 bases and the J gene lost 8 bases, with 11 bases spanning the gap. The germline V gene encodes CDR1 SGHRS and CDR2 YFSETQ. The CDR3 nucleotides are TGCGCCAGCAGCTTGGCGGGGGGGCGGGGCTACACCTTC. Encoded protein: CASSLAGGRGYTF.

This chain joins TRBV7-2 and TRBJ1-1, with D unclear. V lost 2 bases, J lost 10 bases, and 17 bases lay in between. This CDR3 is 14 amino acids long. Germline V gene lookup returns CDR1 SGHTA and CDR2 FQGNSA. The CDR3 region has the DNA TGTGCCAGCAGCTTAAATCGGCGGCTCCAAGGAGCTTTCTTT. It encodes CASSLNRRLQGAFF. Full variable domain (rest looked up from reference TRBV7-2 and TRBJ1-1): GAGVSQSPSNKVTEKGKDVELRCDPISGHTALYWYRQSLGQGLEFLIYFQGNSAPDKSGLPSDRFSAERTGGSVSTLTIQRTQQEDSAVYLCASSLNRRLQGAFFGQGTRLTVV.

This clone turned up a few times. The chain combines TRBV4-3 with TRBJ1-2; no firm D call. CDR1 LGHNA and CDR2 YSLEER come from the germline V gene. This CDR3 contains 13 residues. Trimming left V 0 bases short and J 5 bases short, with 7 bases between. In nucleotides, the CDR3 is TGCGCCAGCAGCCAAGATAACCGTTATGGCTACACCTTC. Its translation: CASSQDNRYGYTF.

This rearrangement joins TRBV5-1 to TRBJ2-2; D is uncertain. Trimming cost V 2 bases and J 1 base, with 12 bases left between them. The CDR3 is 16 amino acids. Germline-derived CDR1 and CDR2 are SGHRS and YFSETQ. The CDR3 nucleotides are TGCGCCAGCAGCTTCGGAACCCATAAGAACACCGGGGAGCTGTTTTTT. It translates to CASSFGTHKNTGELFF.

The gene calls are TRBV5-5 and TRBJ1-2; 8 nucleotides agree with TRBD1. CDR1 SGHKS and CDR2 YYEKEE come from the germline V gene (reference sequence). After removal of 4 bases from V and 8 bases from J, the junction contained 10 bases not matched to a gene. The CDR3 spans 14 residues. The CDR3 DNA reads as TGTGCCAGCAGCCCGGAGACAGGGGCTGGGGGCTACACCTTC. Protein product: CASSPETGAGGYTF. The variable domain in full, with the rest retrieved from reference TRBV5-5 and TRBJ1-2, is DAGVTQSPTHLIKTRGQQVTLRCSPISGHKSVSWYQQVLGQGPQFIFQYYEKEERGRGNFPDRFSARQFPNYSSELNVNALLLGDSALYLCASSPETGAGGYTFGSGTRLTVV.

This chain joins TRBV12-5 and TRBJ1-4; D perhaps matches TRBD1 (6 bases). V was clipped by 1 base and J by 0 bases, with 12 bases between them. The CDR3 runs to 17 residues. The germline V gene has CDR1 LGHNT and CDR2 FRNRAP. The CDR3 coding sequence is TGTGCTAGTGGTTTGGAGGGGGGGTCCACAACTAATGAAAAACTGTTTTTT. Its protein product is CASGLEGGSTTNEKLFF.